Listed below are T cell receptor beta chains from one sample, sequenced in a study of blood T cells in healthy people across ages. TCRdb used MiXCR to reprocess the 5' RACE reads, holding one entry per CDR3 protein. The profile shows about 570,000 distinct CDR3 sequences, about 26% of them singletons. Sequenced material: blood. The receptor source for this set is a woman aged 70 to 79 in good health. Each CDR3 is given with its conserved first and last residue. The order of the fields is CDR3 protein, CDR3 DNA, CDR3 length, clone size, V gene, D gene, J gene. D genes are given only for firm matches. Rows may omit the clone size; those that give it use once, few, many or a size class.

CDR3 protein: CASSQVSSGAVNTEAFF; CDR3 DNA: TGTGCCAGCAGCCAAGTCTCATCGGGGGCCGTGAACACTGAAGCTTTCTTT; CDR3 length: 17; clone size: NA; V gene: TRBV14; D gene: NA; J gene: TRBJ1-1
CDR3 protein: CASSDTPTNTQYF; CDR3 DNA: TGTGCCAGCAGCGACACCCCTACGAACACGCAGTATTTT; CDR3 length: 13; clone size: NA; V gene: TRBV7-3; D gene: NA; J gene: TRBJ2-3
CDR3 protein: CASSLAPGQGDYGYTF; CDR3 DNA: TGCGCCAGCAGCCTGGCACCGGGACAGGGAGACTATGGCTACACCTTC; CDR3 length: 16; clone size: NA; V gene: TRBV5-1; D gene: TRBD1; J gene: TRBJ1-2
CDR3 protein: CASSFGRETQYF; CDR3 DNA: TGTGCCAGCAGTTTCGGCAGGGAGACCCAGTACTTC; CDR3 length: 12; clone size: many; V gene: TRBV12-3/TRBV12-4; D gene: NA; J gene: TRBJ2-5
CDR3 protein: CSAQGLAGGLITDTQYF; CDR3 DNA: TGCAGTGCACAGGGGCTAGCGGGGGGGCTTATAACAGATACGCAGTATTTT; CDR3 length: 17; clone size: NA; V gene: TRBV20-1; D gene: TRBD2; J gene: TRBJ2-3
CDR3 protein: CASSFTADEQYF; CDR3 DNA: TGCGCCAGCAGCTTCACCGCCGACGAGCAGTACTTC; CDR3 length: 12; clone size: NA; V gene: TRBV5-1; D gene: NA; J gene: TRBJ2-7
CDR3 protein: CSSSRNTEAFF; CDR3 DNA: TGTTCCAGCAGCCGAAACACTGAAGCTTTCTTT; CDR3 length: 11; clone size: NA; V gene: TRBV7-9; D gene: NA; J gene: TRBJ1-1
CDR3 protein: CSARSGTQIYGYTF; CDR3 DNA: TGCAGTGCTAGATCGGGCACCCAGATTTATGGCTACACCTTC; CDR3 length: 14; clone size: NA; V gene: TRBV20-1; D gene: NA; J gene: TRBJ1-2
CDR3 protein: CASSLIRTAPYGYTF; CDR3 DNA: TGTGCCAGCAGCCTGATTAGGACAGCCCCTTATGGCTACACCTTC; CDR3 length: 15; clone size: few; V gene: TRBV7-8; D gene: NA; J gene: TRBJ1-2
CDR3 protein: CASSPGEFYGYTF; CDR3 DNA: TGTGCCAGCAGCCCCGGGGAGTTCTATGGCTACACCTTC; CDR3 length: 13; clone size: NA; V gene: TRBV6-5; D gene: NA; J gene: TRBJ1-2
CDR3 protein: CASSSIAGTSVAEQFF; CDR3 DNA: TGTGCCAGCAGCAGCATCGCCGGGACTAGCGTCGCTGAGCAGTTCTTC; CDR3 length: 16; clone size: many; V gene: TRBV7-3; D gene: TRBD2; J gene: TRBJ2-1
CDR3 protein: CSVAPGGQGEQYF; CDR3 DNA: TGCAGCGTTGCCCCTGGGGGGCAGGGGGAGCAGTACTTC; CDR3 length: 13; clone size: NA; V gene: TRBV29-1; D gene: NA; J gene: TRBJ2-7
CDR3 protein: CASSQVKSEQYF; CDR3 DNA: TGTGCCAGCAGCCAAGTTAAGAGCGAGCAGTACTTC; CDR3 length: 12; clone size: once; V gene: TRBV3-1; D gene: NA; J gene: TRBJ2-7
CDR3 protein: CASSLVGLGSHEQYF; CDR3 DNA: TGTGCCAGCAGCCTCGTGGGACTAGGGAGTCACGAGCAGTACTTC; CDR3 length: 15; clone size: NA; V gene: TRBV3-1; D gene: TRBD2; J gene: TRBJ2-7
CDR3 protein: CSARIEGRRDGYTF; CDR3 DNA: TGCAGTGCTAGGATTGAGGGAAGAAGGGATGGCTACACCTTC; CDR3 length: 14; clone size: few; V gene: TRBV20-1; D gene: NA; J gene: TRBJ1-2
CDR3 protein: CSAIPRSGDSPLHF; CDR3 DNA: TGCAGTGCTATCCCCAGATCGGGGGATTCACCCCTCCACTTT; CDR3 length: 14; clone size: NA; V gene: TRBV20-1; D gene: NA; J gene: TRBJ1-6
CDR3 protein: CASSQGFQGHRSEKLFF; CDR3 DNA: TGCGCCAGCAGCCAAGGCTTCCAGGGACACAGGAGTGAAAAACTGTTTTTT; CDR3 length: 17; clone size: NA; V gene: TRBV4-1; D gene: NA; J gene: TRBJ1-4
CDR3 protein: CSARDRTSGMGLSTDTQYF; CDR3 DNA: TGCAGTGCTAGAGATCGTACTAGCGGGATGGGTCTTTCCACAGATACGCAGTATTTT; CDR3 length: 19; clone size: few; V gene: TRBV20-1; D gene: TRBD2; J gene: TRBJ2-3
CDR3 protein: CSVEGGETQYF; CDR3 DNA: TGCAGCGTTGAGGGTGGGGAGACCCAGTACTTC; CDR3 length: 11; clone size: few; V gene: TRBV29-1; D gene: NA; J gene: TRBJ2-5
CDR3 protein: CSARRQYGYTF; CDR3 DNA: TGCAGTGCTCGTCGACAGTATGGCTACACCTTC; CDR3 length: 11; clone size: NA; V gene: TRBV20-1; D gene: NA; J gene: TRBJ1-2
CDR3 protein: CASRRDRSPDTQYF; CDR3 DNA: TGTGCCAGCAGGAGGGACAGGAGCCCAGATACGCAGTATTTT; CDR3 length: 14; clone size: once; V gene: TRBV7-2; D gene: TRBD1; J gene: TRBJ2-3
CDR3 protein: CSASTYEAFF; CDR3 DNA: TGCAGTGCTAGCACCTATGAAGCTTTCTTT; CDR3 length: 10; clone size: NA; V gene: TRBV20-1; D gene: NA; J gene: TRBJ1-1
CDR3 protein: CASSAEGTAFGNEQYF; CDR3 DNA: TGTGCCAGCAGCGCCGAAGGGACAGCCTTTGGGAACGAGCAGTACTTC; CDR3 length: 16; clone size: NA; V gene: TRBV9; D gene: TRBD1; J gene: TRBJ2-7
CDR3 protein: CASSSMGQGDEQYF; CDR3 DNA: TGTGCCAGCAGTTCCATGGGACAGGGCGACGAGCAGTACTTC; CDR3 length: 14; clone size: NA; V gene: TRBV12-3/TRBV12-4; D gene: TRBD1; J gene: TRBJ2-7
CDR3 protein: CASSSPDTEAFF; CDR3 DNA: TGTGCCAGCAGCTCCCCAGACACTGAAGCTTTCTTT; CDR3 length: 12; clone size: few; V gene: TRBV13; D gene: NA; J gene: TRBJ1-1
CDR3 protein: CASSSPQPTENTEAFF; CDR3 DNA: TGTGCCAGCAGCTCCCCACAACCGACGGAGAACACTGAAGCTTTCTTT; CDR3 length: 16; clone size: NA; V gene: TRBV11-3; D gene: NA; J gene: TRBJ1-1
CDR3 protein: CSVEHNYGYTF; CDR3 DNA: TGCAGCGTTGAACACAACTATGGCTACACCTTC; CDR3 length: 11; clone size: NA; V gene: TRBV29-1; D gene: NA; J gene: TRBJ1-2
CDR3 protein: CSARRQGAGETQYF; CDR3 DNA: TGCAGTGCTAGGAGACAGGGGGCCGGAGAGACCCAGTACTTC; CDR3 length: 14; clone size: NA; V gene: TRBV20-1; D gene: TRBD1; J gene: TRBJ2-5
CDR3 protein: CASSYQVTDTQYF; CDR3 DNA: TGTGCCAGCAGTTACCAGGTCACAGATACGCAGTATTTT; CDR3 length: 13; clone size: NA; V gene: TRBV7-2; D gene: NA; J gene: TRBJ2-3
CDR3 protein: CSAKGQSISYNEQFF; CDR3 DNA: TGCAGTGCTAAGGGACAGAGTATCTCCTACAATGAGCAGTTCTTC; CDR3 length: 15; clone size: NA; V gene: TRBV20-1; D gene: TRBD1; J gene: TRBJ2-1
CDR3 protein: CASSLQTPSQETQYF; CDR3 DNA: TGTGCCAGCAGCTTACAGACTCCCAGTCAAGAGACCCAGTACTTC; CDR3 length: 15; clone size: few; V gene: TRBV7-9; D gene: NA; J gene: TRBJ2-5
CDR3 protein: CASSLYGFGTGLHEGYTF; CDR3 DNA: TGTGCCAGCAGCCTTTACGGATTTGGGACAGGTCTCCACGAGGGCTACACCTTC; CDR3 length: 18; clone size: few; V gene: TRBV5-6; D gene: TRBD1; J gene: TRBJ1-2
CDR3 protein: CSVGRLRGEEVGIQYF; CDR3 DNA: TGCAGCGTTGGTCGGCTTAGGGGGGAAGAAGTGGGCATTCAGTACTTC; CDR3 length: 16; clone size: NA; V gene: TRBV29-1; D gene: NA; J gene: TRBJ2-4
CDR3 protein: CASSLLWDAEAFF; CDR3 DNA: TGTGCCAGCAGCCTACTTTGGGACGCTGAAGCTTTCTTT; CDR3 length: 13; clone size: NA; V gene: TRBV7-2; D gene: NA; J gene: TRBJ1-1
CDR3 protein: CASSPGVGYGYTF; CDR3 DNA: TGTGCCAGCAGCCCGGGGGTTGGCTATGGCTACACCTTC; CDR3 length: 13; clone size: NA; V gene: TRBV7-2; D gene: NA; J gene: TRBJ1-2
CDR3 protein: CASSLAGAQLETQYF; CDR3 DNA: TGTGCCAGCAGCTTAGCGGGGGCCCAGTTGGAGACCCAGTACTTC; CDR3 length: 15; clone size: NA; V gene: TRBV7-9; D gene: NA; J gene: TRBJ2-5
CDR3 protein: CASSPQGGHEAEKLFF; CDR3 DNA: TGTGCCAGCAGCCCCCAGGGGGGACACGAGGCTGAAAAACTGTTTTTT; CDR3 length: 16; clone size: few; V gene: TRBV9; D gene: TRBD1; J gene: TRBJ1-4
CDR3 protein: CASSLRGTYGYTF; CDR3 DNA: TGTGCCAGCAGTCTACGAGGGACATATGGCTACACCTTC; CDR3 length: 13; clone size: few; V gene: TRBV7-2; D gene: NA; J gene: TRBJ1-2
CDR3 protein: CASSLGTAKYNEQFF; CDR3 DNA: TGCGCCAGCAGCTTGGGGACAGCTAAGTACAATGAGCAGTTCTTC; CDR3 length: 15; clone size: few; V gene: TRBV5-1; D gene: NA; J gene: TRBJ2-1
CDR3 protein: CASSQDGGGRETQYF; CDR3 DNA: TGCGCCAGCAGCCAAGATGGGGGGGGCCGGGAGACCCAGTACTTC; CDR3 length: 15; clone size: few; V gene: TRBV4-1; D gene: NA; J gene: TRBJ2-5
CDR3 protein: CATREAGGFSYNEQFF; CDR3 DNA: TGTGCCACCCGTGAAGCGGGGGGATTTTCCTACAATGAGCAGTTCTTC; CDR3 length: 16; clone size: NA; V gene: TRBV6-1; D gene: TRBD2; J gene: TRBJ2-1
CDR3 protein: CVSSLTGSSPLHF; CDR3 DNA: TGTGTCAGCAGTTTGACAGGTAGTTCACCCCTCCACTTT; CDR3 length: 13; clone size: NA; V gene: TRBV12-3/TRBV12-4; D gene: NA; J gene: TRBJ1-6
CDR3 protein: CASSQRLAPDEQFF; CDR3 DNA: TGTGCCAGCAGCCAACGACTAGCCCCTGATGAACAGTTCTTC; CDR3 length: 14; clone size: few; V gene: TRBV3-1; D gene: TRBD2; J gene: TRBJ2-1
CDR3 protein: CASNSLGVQETQYF; CDR3 DNA: TGTGCCAGCAACTCACTAGGGGTTCAAGAGACCCAGTACTTC; CDR3 length: 14; clone size: NA; V gene: TRBV7-2; D gene: NA; J gene: TRBJ2-5
CDR3 protein: CASSQDRTGVRTEAFF; CDR3 DNA: TGCGCCAGCAGCCAAGATCGGACAGGGGTTCGCACTGAAGCTTTCTTT; CDR3 length: 16; clone size: few; V gene: TRBV4-1; D gene: TRBD1; J gene: TRBJ1-1
CDR3 protein: CSAIQGIAKNIQYF; CDR3 DNA: TGCAGTGCTATCCAGGGGATAGCCAAAAACATTCAGTACTTC; CDR3 length: 14; clone size: NA; V gene: TRBV20-1; D gene: NA; J gene: TRBJ2-4
CDR3 protein: CASSLPSGGIAKNIQYF; CDR3 DNA: TGTGCCAGCAGCTTGCCTAGCGGGGGGATAGCCAAAAACATTCAGTACTTC; CDR3 length: 17; clone size: many; V gene: TRBV11-3; D gene: TRBD2; J gene: TRBJ2-4
CDR3 protein: CASSQKPAGGPWETQYF; CDR3 DNA: TGCGCCAGCAGCCAAAAGCCAGCGGGGGGGCCTTGGGAGACCCAGTACTTC; CDR3 length: 17; clone size: NA; V gene: TRBV4-1; D gene: TRBD2; J gene: TRBJ2-5
CDR3 protein: CASSLTALNEKLFF; CDR3 DNA: TGTGCCAGCAGCTTGACAGCCCTTAATGAAAAACTGTTTTTT; CDR3 length: 14; clone size: many; V gene: TRBV7-9; D gene: NA; J gene: TRBJ1-4
CDR3 protein: CASSPRGGGSYGQYF; CDR3 DNA: TGTGCCAGCTCACCCAGGGGTGGGGGATCCTACGGGCAGTACTTC; CDR3 length: 15; clone size: once; V gene: TRBV18; D gene: NA; J gene: TRBJ2-7
CDR3 protein: CSVEEAGTPNYGYTF; CDR3 DNA: TGCAGCGTTGAAGAGGCGGGCACTCCTAACTATGGCTACACCTTC; CDR3 length: 15; clone size: few; V gene: TRBV29-1; D gene: NA; J gene: TRBJ1-2
CDR3 protein: CASGSGTVNTEAFF; CDR3 DNA: TGTGCCAGCGGTTCCGGGACGGTGAACACTGAAGCTTTCTTT; CDR3 length: 14; clone size: NA; V gene: TRBV6-5; D gene: NA; J gene: TRBJ1-1
CDR3 protein: CSVEDTGTDNEQYF; CDR3 DNA: TGCAGCGTTGAAGATACCGGGACAGACAACGAGCAGTACTTC; CDR3 length: 14; clone size: NA; V gene: TRBV29-1; D gene: TRBD1; J gene: TRBJ2-7
CDR3 protein: CASSGTGTLQPGYTF; CDR3 DNA: TGCGCCAGCAGCGGAACCGGGACACTCCAACCAGGCTACACCTTC; CDR3 length: 15; clone size: once; V gene: TRBV5-1; D gene: NA; J gene: TRBJ1-2
CDR3 protein: CASSPGLDFIQYF; CDR3 DNA: TGTGCCAGCAGCCCGGGACTAGATTTCATTCAGTACTTC; CDR3 length: 13; clone size: NA; V gene: TRBV6-5; D gene: TRBD2; J gene: TRBJ2-4